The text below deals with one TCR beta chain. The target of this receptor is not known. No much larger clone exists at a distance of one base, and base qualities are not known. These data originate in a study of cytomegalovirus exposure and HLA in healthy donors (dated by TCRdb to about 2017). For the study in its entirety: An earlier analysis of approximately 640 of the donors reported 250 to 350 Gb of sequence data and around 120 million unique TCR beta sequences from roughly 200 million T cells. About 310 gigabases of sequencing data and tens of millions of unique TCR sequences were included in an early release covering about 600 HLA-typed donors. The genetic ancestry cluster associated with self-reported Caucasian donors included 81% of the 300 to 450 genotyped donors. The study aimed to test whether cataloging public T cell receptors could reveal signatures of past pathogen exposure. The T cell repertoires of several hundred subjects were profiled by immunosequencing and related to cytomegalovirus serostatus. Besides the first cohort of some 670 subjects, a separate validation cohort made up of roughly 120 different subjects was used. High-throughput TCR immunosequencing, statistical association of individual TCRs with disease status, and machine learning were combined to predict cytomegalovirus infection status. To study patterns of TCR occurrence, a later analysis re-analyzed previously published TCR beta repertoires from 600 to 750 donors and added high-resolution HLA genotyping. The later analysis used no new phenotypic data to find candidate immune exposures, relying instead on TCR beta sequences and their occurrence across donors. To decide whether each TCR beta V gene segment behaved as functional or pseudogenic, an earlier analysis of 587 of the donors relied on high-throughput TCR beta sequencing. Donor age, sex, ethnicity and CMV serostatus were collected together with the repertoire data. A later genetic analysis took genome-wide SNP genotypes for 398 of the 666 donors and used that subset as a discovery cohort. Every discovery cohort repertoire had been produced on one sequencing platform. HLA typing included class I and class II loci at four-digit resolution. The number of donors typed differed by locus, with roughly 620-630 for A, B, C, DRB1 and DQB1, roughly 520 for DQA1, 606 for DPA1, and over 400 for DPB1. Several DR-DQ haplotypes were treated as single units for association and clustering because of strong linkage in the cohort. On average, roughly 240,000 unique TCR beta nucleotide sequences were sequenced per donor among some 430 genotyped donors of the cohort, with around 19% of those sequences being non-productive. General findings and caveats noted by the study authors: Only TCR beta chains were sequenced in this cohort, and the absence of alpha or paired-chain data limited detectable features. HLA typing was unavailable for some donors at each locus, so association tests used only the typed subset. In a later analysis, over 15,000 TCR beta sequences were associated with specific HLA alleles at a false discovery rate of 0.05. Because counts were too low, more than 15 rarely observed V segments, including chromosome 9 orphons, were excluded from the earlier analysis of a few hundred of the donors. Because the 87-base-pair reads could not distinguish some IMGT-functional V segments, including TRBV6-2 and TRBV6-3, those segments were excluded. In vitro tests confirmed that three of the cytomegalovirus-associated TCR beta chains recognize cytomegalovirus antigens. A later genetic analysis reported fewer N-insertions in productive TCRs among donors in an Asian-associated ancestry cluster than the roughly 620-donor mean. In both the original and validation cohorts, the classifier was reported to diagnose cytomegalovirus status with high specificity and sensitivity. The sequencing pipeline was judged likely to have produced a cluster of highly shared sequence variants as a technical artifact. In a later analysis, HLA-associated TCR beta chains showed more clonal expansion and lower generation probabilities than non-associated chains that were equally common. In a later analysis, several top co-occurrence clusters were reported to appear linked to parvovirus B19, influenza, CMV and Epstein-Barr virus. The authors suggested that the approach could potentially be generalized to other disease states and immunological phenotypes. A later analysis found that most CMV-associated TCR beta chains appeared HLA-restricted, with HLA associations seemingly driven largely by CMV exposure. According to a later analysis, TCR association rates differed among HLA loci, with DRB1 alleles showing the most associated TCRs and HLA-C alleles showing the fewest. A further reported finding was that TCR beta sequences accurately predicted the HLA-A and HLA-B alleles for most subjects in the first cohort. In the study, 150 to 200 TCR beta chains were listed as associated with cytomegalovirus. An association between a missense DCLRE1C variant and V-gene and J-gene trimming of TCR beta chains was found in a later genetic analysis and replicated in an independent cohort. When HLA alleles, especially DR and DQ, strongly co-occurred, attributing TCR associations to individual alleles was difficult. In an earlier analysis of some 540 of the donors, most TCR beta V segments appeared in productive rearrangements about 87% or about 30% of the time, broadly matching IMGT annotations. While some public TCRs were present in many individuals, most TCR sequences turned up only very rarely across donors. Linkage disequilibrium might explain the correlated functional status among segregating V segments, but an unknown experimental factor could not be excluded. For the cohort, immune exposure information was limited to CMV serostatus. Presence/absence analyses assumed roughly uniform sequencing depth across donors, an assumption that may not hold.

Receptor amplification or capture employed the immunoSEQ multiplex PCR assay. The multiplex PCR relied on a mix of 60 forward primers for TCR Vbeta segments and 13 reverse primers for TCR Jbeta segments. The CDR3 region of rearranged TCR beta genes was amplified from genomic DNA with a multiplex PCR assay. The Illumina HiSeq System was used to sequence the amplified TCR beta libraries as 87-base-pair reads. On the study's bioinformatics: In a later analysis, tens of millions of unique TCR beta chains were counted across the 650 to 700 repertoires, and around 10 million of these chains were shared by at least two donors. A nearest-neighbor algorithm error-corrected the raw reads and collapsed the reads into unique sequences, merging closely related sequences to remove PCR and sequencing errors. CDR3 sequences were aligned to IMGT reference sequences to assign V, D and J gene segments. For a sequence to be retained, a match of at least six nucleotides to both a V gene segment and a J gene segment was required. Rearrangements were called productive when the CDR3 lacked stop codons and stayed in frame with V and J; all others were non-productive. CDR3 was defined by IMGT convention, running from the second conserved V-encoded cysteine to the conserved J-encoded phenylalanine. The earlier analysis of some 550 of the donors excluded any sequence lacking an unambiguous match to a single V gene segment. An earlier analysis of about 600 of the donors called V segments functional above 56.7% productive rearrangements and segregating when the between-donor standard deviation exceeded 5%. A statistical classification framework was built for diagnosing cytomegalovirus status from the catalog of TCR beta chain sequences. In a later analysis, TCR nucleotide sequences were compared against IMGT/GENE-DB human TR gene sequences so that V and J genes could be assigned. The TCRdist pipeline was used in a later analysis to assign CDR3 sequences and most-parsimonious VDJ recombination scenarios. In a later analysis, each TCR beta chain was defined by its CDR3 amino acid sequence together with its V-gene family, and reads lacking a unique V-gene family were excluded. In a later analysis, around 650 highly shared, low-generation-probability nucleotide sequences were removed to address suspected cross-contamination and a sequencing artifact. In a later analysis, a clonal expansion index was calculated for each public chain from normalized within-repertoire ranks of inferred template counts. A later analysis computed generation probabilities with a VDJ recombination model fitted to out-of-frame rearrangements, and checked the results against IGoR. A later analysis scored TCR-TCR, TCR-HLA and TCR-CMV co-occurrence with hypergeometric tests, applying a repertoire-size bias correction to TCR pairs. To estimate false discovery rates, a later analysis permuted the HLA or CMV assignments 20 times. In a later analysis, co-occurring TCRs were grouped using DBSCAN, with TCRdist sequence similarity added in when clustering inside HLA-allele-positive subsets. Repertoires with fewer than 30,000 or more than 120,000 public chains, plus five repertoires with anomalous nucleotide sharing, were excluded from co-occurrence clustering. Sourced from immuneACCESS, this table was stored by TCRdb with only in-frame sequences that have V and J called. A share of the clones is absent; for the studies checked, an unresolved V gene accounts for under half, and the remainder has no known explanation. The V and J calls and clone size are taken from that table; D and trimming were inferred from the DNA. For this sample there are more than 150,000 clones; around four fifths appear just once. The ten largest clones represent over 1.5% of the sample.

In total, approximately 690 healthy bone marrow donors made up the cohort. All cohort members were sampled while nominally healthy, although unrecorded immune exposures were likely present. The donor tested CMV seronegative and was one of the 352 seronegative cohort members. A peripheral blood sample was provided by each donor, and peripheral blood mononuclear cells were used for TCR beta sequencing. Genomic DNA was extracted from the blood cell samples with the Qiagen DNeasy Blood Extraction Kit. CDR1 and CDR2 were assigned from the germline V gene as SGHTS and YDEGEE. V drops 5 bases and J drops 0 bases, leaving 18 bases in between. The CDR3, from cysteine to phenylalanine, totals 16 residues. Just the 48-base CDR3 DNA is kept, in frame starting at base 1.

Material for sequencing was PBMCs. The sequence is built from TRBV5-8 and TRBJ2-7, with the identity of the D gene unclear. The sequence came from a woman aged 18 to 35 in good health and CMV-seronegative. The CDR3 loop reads CASRNPLRDTSYEQYF. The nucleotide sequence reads TGTGCCAGCAGGAACCCCCTCCGTGACACCTCCTACGAGCAGTACTTC.